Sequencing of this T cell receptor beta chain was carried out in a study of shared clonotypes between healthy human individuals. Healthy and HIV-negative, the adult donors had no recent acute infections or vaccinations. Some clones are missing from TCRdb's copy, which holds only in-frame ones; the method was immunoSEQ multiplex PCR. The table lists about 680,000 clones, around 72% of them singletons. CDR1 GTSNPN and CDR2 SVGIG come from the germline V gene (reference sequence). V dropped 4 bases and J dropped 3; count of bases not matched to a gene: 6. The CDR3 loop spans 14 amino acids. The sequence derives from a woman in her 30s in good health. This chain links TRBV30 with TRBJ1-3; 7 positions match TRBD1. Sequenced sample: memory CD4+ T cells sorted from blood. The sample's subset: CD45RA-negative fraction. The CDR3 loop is CAWKGGSGGNTIYF. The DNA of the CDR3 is TGTGCCTGGAAAGGGGGCTCGGGTGGAAACACCATATATTTT.